A single sample is the source of the 5 T cell receptor beta chains below, sequenced in a study of blood T cell repertoires in COVID-19. Some clones are missing from TCRdb's copy, which holds only in-frame ones; the method was immunoSEQ multiplex PCR. The table has 200,000 to 250,000 clones, around 80% seen once; the top ten hold 3.4%. The sample taken for sequencing was peripheral blood. All receptors derive from a woman in her late teens or twenties with acute or convalescent COVID-19.

The V gene is TRBV3-1 (or the pseudogene TRBV3-2), the J gene TRBJ2-3, with a possible D match to TRBD2 (6 bases). This CDR3 has 14 residues. V shed 2 bases and J shed 7 bases, with 13 bases lying between them. Germline V lookup: CDR1 LGHDT, CDR2 YNNKEL (reference sequence). The CDR3 sequence: CASSQPPGLNTQYF. The CDR3 DNA reads TGTGCCAGCAGCCAACCGCCGGGACTCAATACGCAGTATTTT.

The DNA for the CDR3 is TGCAGTGCTAGTTACGGGACAGGGGATCAGCCCCAGCATTTT. Translated: CSASYGTGDQPQHF. The rearrangement joins TRBV20-1 to TRBJ1-5; 10 bases map to TRBD1. Germline-derived CDR1 and CDR2 are DFQATT and SNEGSKA (reference sequence). CDR3 size: 14 residues. After removal of 3 bases from V and 5 bases from J, the junction contained 4 bases not matched to a gene.

V usage is TRBV25-1 and J usage is TRBJ2-3; no clear D gene. The CDR3 sequence is 16 residues long. Germline values: CDR1 MGHDK, CDR2 SYGVNS. The V gene lost 4 bases and the J gene lost 2 bases, with 16 bases spanning the gap. Written as DNA, the CDR3 is TGTGCCAGCAGTGGAAGCGAAGGTACCTCCACAGATACGCAGTATTTT. Its protein product is CASSGSEGTSTDTQYF.

This clone occurred a few times. The chain has TRBV4-1 and TRBJ2-7; TRBD2 matches 8 bases. Trimming removed 0 bases from V and 0 bases from J; junction bases left unmatched: 4. Germline CDR1 and CDR2: MGHRA and YSYEKL. The CDR3 consists of 16 residues. This CDR3 is CASSQETSVDSYEQYF. The CDR3 DNA follows: TGCGCCAGCAGCCAAGAGACTAGCGTCGACTCCTACGAGCAGTACTTC.

The chain carries TRBV6-2 or TRBV6-3 and TRBJ2-1; 9 bases align to TRBD2. V lost 6 bases to trimming and J lost 14 bases; unmatched junction nucleotides: 8. Germline CDR1 MNHEY, CDR2 SVGEGT. CDR3 length: 12 residues. The CDR3 region is CASSQSGRWKFF. As DNA, the CDR3 is TGTGCCAGCAGCCAGAGCGGGAGGTGGAAGTTCTTC.